The clone carrying this T cell receptor beta chain came up once. This record belongs to a study of blood T cell repertoires in COVID-19. Study at large: Spain, Italy and the United States supplied samples that represented acute and convalescent COVID-19. Sample material is recorded as cDNA or gDNA derived from T cells, B-cell-depleted T cells, or PBMCs.

The CDR3 consists of 17 residues. The germline CDR1 and CDR2 sequences are SGHRS and YFSETQ. V trimming: 0 bases; J trimming: 1 base; junction bases outside the gene matches: 5. Original analysis: From reference gene primer amplification, estimates of nucleated cell counts were derived. TCRdb keeps only in-frame clones here, not all; method: immunoSEQ multiplex PCR. The D gene and trimming were derived from the DNA, and the V and J assignments and clone size from that table. Of 200,000 to 250,000 clones in the sample, more than 75% were seen once. Material: peripheral blood. The chain is built from TRBV5-1 and TRBJ1-3; 9 nucleotides line up with TRBD1. The origin of this receptor is an older man with acute or convalescent COVID-19. CDR3 in DNA: TGCGCCAGCAGCTTGGCTGGGACAGGGCCATCTGGAAACACCATATATTTT. Residues: CASSLAGTGPSGNTIYF.